This TCR beta chain came from a study of control samples from healthy donors and cancer patients. This CDR3 is 13 amino acids long. Germline assignment: CDR1 SGHTA and CDR2 FQGNSA. Trimming pared 3 bases from V and 3 bases from J, leaving 9 bases between. The assay was immunoSEQ multiplex PCR, and TCRdb's table has in-frame clones only and misses some. The sample yields about 75,000 clones, over 65% seen once. V gene TRBV7-2 combines with J gene TRBJ2-7; D is undetermined. Sample: blood. The source of this sequence is a man aged 50 to 59 in good health. The CDR3 sequence: CASSFTIIYEQYF. CDR3 nucleotide sequence: TGTGCCAGCAGCTTTACGATAATCTACGAGCAGTACTTC. The variable domain in full, completed from reference TRBV7-2 and TRBJ2-7, reads GAGVSQSPSNKVTEKGKDVELRCDPISGHTALYWYRQSLGQGLEFLIYFQGNSAPDKSGLPSDRFSAERTGGSVSTLTIQRTQQEDSAVYLCASSFTIIYEQYFGPGTRLTVT.